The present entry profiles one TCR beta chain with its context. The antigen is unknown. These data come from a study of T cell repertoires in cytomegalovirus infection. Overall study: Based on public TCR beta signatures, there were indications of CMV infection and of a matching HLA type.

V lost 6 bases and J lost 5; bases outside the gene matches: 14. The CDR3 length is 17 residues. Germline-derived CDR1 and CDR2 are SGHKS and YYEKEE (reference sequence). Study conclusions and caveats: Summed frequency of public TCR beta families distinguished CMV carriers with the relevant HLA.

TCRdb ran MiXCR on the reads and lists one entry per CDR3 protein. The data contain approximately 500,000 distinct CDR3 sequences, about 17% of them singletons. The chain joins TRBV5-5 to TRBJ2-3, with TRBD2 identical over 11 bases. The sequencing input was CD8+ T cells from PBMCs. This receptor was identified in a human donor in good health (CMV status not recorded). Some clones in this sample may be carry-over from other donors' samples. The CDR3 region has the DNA TGTGCCAGCACCGGACTAGCGGGCTCTTCCTTGGGAGATACGCAGTATTTT. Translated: CASTGLAGSSLGDTQYF.